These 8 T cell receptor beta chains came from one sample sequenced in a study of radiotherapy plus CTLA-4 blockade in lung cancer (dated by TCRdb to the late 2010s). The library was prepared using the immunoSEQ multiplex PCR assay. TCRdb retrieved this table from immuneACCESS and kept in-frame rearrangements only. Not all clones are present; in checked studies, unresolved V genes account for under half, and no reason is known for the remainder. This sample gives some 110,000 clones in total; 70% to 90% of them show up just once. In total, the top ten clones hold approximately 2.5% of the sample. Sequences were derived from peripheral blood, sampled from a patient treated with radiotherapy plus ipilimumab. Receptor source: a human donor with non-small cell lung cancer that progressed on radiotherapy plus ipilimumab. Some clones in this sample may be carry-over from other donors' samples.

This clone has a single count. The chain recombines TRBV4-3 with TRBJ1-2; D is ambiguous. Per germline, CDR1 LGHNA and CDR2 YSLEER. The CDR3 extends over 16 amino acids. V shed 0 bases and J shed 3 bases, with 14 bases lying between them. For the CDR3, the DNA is TGCGCCAGCAGCCAAGAGGCGACGACCCTGTACTATGGCTACACCTTC. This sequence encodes CASSQEATTLYYGYTF.

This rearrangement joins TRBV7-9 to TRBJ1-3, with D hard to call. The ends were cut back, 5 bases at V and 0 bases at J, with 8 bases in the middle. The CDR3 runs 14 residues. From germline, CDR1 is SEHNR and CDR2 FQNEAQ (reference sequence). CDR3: CASSAGISGNTIYF. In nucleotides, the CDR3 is TGTGCCAGCAGCGCGGGGATCTCTGGAAACACCATATATTTT. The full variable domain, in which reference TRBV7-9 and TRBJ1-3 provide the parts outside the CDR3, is DTGVSQNPRHKITKRGQNVTFRCDPISEHNRLYWYRQTLGQGPEFLTYFQNEAQLEKSRLLSDRFSAERPKGSFSTLEIQRTEQGDSAMYLCASSAGISGNTIYFGEGSWLTVV.

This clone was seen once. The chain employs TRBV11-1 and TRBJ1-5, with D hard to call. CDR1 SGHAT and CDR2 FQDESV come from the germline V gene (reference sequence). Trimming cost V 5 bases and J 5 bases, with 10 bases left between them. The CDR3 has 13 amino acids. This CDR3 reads CASSQAPYQPQHF. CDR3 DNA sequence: TGTGCCAGCAGCCAAGCCCCATATCAGCCCCAGCATTTT.

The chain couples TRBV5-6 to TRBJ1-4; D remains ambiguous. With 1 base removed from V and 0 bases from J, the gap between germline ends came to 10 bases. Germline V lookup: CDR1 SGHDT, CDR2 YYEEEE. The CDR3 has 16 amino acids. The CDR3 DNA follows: TGTGCCAGCAGCTTGTTAACATCCTCAACTAATGAAAAACTGTTTTTT. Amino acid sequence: CASSLLTSSTNEKLFF.

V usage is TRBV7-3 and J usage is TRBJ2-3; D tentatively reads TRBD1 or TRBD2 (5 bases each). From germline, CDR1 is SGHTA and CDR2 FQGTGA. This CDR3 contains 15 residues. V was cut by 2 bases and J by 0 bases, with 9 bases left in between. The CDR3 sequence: CASSLVRGSTDTQYF. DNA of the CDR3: TGTGCCAGCAGCTTAGTGAGGGGAAGCACAGATACGCAGTATTTT.

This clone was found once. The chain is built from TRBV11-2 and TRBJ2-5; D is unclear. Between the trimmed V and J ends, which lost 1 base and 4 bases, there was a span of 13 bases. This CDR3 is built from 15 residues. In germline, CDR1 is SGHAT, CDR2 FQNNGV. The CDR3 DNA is TGTGCCAGCAGCTTAGTGTCCCGACCCGGAGAGACCCAGTACTTC. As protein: CASSLVSRPGETQYF.

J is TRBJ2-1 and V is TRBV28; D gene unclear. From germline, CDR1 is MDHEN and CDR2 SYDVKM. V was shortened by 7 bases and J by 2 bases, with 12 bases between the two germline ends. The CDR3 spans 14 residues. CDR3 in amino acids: CASTYGLAYNEQFF. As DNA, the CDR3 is TGTGCCAGCACCTATGGGCTGGCCTACAATGAGCAGTTCTTC.

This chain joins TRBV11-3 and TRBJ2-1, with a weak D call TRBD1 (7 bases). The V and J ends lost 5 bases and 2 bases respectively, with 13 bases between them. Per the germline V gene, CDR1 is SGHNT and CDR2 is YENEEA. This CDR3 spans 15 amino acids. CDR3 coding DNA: TGTGCCAGCAGCCCCCAGGGGGGTACCTACAATGAGCAGTTCTTC. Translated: CASSPQGGTYNEQFF. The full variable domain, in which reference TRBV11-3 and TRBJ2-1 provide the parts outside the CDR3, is EAGVVQSPRYKIIEKKQPVAFWCNPISGHNTLYWYLQNLGQGPELLIRYENEEAVDDSQLPKDRFSAERLKGVDSTLKIQPAELGDSAVYLCASSPQGGTYNEQFFGPGTRLTVL.